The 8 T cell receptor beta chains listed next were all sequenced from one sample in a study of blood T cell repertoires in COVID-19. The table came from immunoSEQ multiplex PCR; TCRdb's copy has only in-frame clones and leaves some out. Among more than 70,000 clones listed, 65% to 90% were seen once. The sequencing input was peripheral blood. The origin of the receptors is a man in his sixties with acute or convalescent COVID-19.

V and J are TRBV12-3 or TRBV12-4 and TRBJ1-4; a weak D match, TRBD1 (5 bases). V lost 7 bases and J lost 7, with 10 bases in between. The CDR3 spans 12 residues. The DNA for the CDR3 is TGTGCCAGCAAGGAGGGGAGTGAAAAACTGTTTTTT. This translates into CASKEGSEKLFF.

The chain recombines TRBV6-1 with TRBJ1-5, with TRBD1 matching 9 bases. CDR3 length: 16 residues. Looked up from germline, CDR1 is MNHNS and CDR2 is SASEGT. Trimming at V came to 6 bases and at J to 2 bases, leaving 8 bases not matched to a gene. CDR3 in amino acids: CASREIRTGGNQPQHF. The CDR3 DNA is TGTGCCAGCAGGGAAATCCGGACAGGGGGCAATCAGCCCCAGCATTTT.

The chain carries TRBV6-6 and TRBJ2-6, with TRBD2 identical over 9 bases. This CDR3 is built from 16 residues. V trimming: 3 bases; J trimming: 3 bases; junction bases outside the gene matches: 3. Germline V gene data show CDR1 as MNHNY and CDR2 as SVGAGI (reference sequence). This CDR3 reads CASSYSGSGGANVLTF. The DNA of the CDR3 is TGTGCCAGCAGTTATAGCGGGAGTGGTGGGGCCAACGTCCTGACTTTC.

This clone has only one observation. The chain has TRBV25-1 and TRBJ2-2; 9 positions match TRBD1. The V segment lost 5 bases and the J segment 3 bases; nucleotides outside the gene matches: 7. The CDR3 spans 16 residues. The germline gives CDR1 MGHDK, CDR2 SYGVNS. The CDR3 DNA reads TGTGCCAGCAGTCCGCCCGGGACAGGGTACACCGGGGAGCTGTTTTTT. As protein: CASSPPGTGYTGELFF. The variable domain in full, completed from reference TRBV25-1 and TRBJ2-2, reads EADIYQTPRYLVIGTGKKITLECSQTMGHDKMYWYQQDPGMELHLIHYSYGVNSTEKGDLSSESTVSRIRTEHFPLTLESARPSHTSQYLCASSPPGTGYTGELFFGEGSRLTVL.

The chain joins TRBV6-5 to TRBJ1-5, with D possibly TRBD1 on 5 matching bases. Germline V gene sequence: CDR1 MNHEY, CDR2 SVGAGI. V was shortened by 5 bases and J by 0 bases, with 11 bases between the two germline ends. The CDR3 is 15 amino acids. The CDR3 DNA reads TGTGCCAGCAGTAGGGGCCAATATAGCAATCAGCCCCAGCATTTT. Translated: CASSRGQYSNQPQHF.

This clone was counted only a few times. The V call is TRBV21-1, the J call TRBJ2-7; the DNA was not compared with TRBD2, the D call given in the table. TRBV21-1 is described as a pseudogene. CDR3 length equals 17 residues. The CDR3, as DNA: TGTGCCAGCAGCACCCTTTACGAGACTAGCGGGAGTTACGAGCAGTACTTC. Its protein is CASSTLYETSGSYEQYF.

CDR3 coding DNA: TGTGCCAGCAGCTTCCTCAGTGAGCAGTTCTTC. Translating gives CASSFLSEQFF. The chain employs TRBV5-8 and TRBJ2-1; D not certain. Trimming took off 2 bases at V and 9 bases at J, with 6 bases between the two ends. The germline CDR1 and CDR2 sequences are SGHTS and YDEGEE. The CDR3 sequence is 11 residues long.

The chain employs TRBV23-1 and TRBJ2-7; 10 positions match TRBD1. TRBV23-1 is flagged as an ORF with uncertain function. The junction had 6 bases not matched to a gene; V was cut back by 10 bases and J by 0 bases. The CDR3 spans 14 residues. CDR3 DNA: TGCGCCAAGAGACAGGGGGCCGCCTCCTACGAGCAGTACTTC. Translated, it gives CAKRQGAASYEQYF.